The 3 T cell receptor beta chains presented below share a single source sample, sequenced in a study of beta chain features in type 1 diabetes. cDNA synthesis used the whole RNA isolate, giving expressed TCRB sequences. Assay used: immunoSEQ multiplex PCR; TCRdb lists only in-frame clones, some missing. The table lists under 550,000 clones, about an eighth of them singletons. The source material was naive CD4+ T cells from blood. These TCRs come from a woman aged 18 to 35 in good health.

This clone was seen only a few times. This chain joins TRBV5-4 and TRBJ2-1; 8 positions match TRBD2. The CDR3 runs to 14 residues. Germline loops: CDR1 SGHNT, CDR2 YYREEE (reference sequence). V gave up 7 bases and J gave up 4 bases; unmatched junction bases: 7. CDR3 protein: CASQSTGGYNEQFF. CDR3 nucleotide sequence: TGTGCCAGCCAGTCGACGGGAGGGTACAATGAGCAGTTCTTC. Full variable domain (remainder filled in from reference TRBV5-4 and TRBJ2-1): ETGVTQSPTHLIKTRGQQVTLRCSSQSGHNTVSWYQQALGQGPQFIFQYYREEENGRGNFPPRFSGLQFPNYSSELNVNALELDDSALYLCASQSTGGYNEQFFGPGTRLTVL.

The chain joins TRBV27 to TRBJ1-3; D is undetermined. Germline assignment: CDR1 MNHEY and CDR2 SMNVEV (reference sequence). Trimming removed 8 bases at V and 0 bases at J, with 8 bases between. This CDR3 spans 13 amino acids. For the CDR3, the DNA is TGTGCCAGCGGTAGAGTCTCTGGAAACACCATATATTTT. It specifies CASGRVSGNTIYF.

This chain connects TRBV4-3 to TRBJ2-2; D not certain. V was shortened by 4 bases and J by 8 bases, with 11 bases between the two germline ends. Germline CDR1 LGHNA, CDR2 YSLEER. The CDR3 is made up of 13 amino acids. The CDR3 sequence: CASSLRPGGELFF. CDR3 DNA: TGCGCCAGCAGCCTACGACCCGGAGGGGAGCTGTTTTTT.